This passage covers 13 T cell receptor beta chains from one sample sequenced in a study of CD8 T cells in Susac syndrome. RNA totalling roughly 0.5 to 1 ug underwent reverse transcription with random hexamers. TCRdb re-derived calls from the immunoSEQ multiplex PCR reads in MiXCR, one entry per CDR3 protein. This table has 200,000 to 250,000 distinct CDR3 sequences, 92% appearing once. The sequencing input was CD8+ T cells from PBMCs. The receptors come from a human donor with multiple sclerosis.

The V and J genes are TRBV7-9 and TRBJ2-1; 10 bases are a match to TRBD1. J was trimmed by 6 bases and V by 3 bases; bases with no gene match: 5. Germline CDR1 and CDR2: SEHNR and FQNEAQ (reference sequence). CDR3 length: 15 amino acids. The CDR3 loop reads CASSFGTGDANEQFF. Written as DNA, the CDR3 is TGTGCCAGCAGCTTTGGGACAGGGGATGCCAATGAGCAGTTCTTC.

The chain links TRBV7-2 to TRBJ1-1; D remains ambiguous. The germline V gene has CDR1 SGHTA and CDR2 FQGNSA. The CDR3 is made up of 12 amino acids. The germline V and J ends were trimmed by 5 bases and 6 bases, with 10 bases remaining between them. The DNA for the CDR3 is TGTGCCAGCAGCCGACCCGGGGCTGAAGCTTTCTTT. Translated: CASSRPGAEAFF.

The chain has TRBV15 and TRBJ2-4; the match to TRBD2 covers 11 bases. The CDR3 sequence is 16 residues long. V shed 1 base and J 1 base; nucleotides not matched to a gene: 0. CDR1 and CDR2 from the germline V gene are LNHNV and YYDKDF (reference sequence). CDR3 bases: TGTGCCACCAGCAGAGCTAGCGGGGGGGCCAAAAACATTCAGTACTTC. Translating gives CATSRASGGAKNIQYF.

The DNA of the CDR3 is TGTGCCAGCAGCCAATGGGGAACCGCAGCCGGGGAGCTGTTTTTT. This sequence encodes CASSQWGTAAGELFF. V and J are TRBV14 and TRBJ2-2; no definite D call. Germline values: CDR1 SGHDN, CDR2 FVKESK. The CDR3 extends over 15 amino acids. The V end was cut by 2 bases, the J end by 6 bases, with 13 bases between.

The rearrangement joins TRBV27 to TRBJ1-6; 8 positions match TRBD1. In germline, CDR1 is MNHEY, CDR2 SMNVEV (reference sequence). This CDR3 spans 15 amino acids. The ends lost 3 bases at V and 6 bases at J; junction bases unmatched: 4. The CDR3 DNA is TGTGCCAGCAGTTTTTCTACAGGGGGTAATTCACCCCTCCACTTT. This gives the protein CASSFSTGGNSPLHF.

The J gene is TRBJ1-1, the V gene TRBV21-1; TRBD1 is the table's D call, not checked against the DNA. TRBV21-1 is termed a pseudogene. The CDR3 sequence is 15 residues long. The CDR3 here is CASSKVGQENTEAFF. CDR3 DNA: TGTGCCAGCAGCAAAGTGGGCCAGGAGAACACTGAAGCTTTCTTT.

This clonotype was seen a single time. The genes are TRBV12-3 or TRBV12-4 and TRBJ2-1; 8 bases match TRBD2. J lost 4 bases, V lost 4 bases, and 6 bases had no gene match. This CDR3 is 15 amino acids long. The CDR3 is CASSYIGREYNEQFF. The CDR3 DNA reads TGTGCCAGCAGTTATATCGGGAGGGAATACAATGAGCAGTTCTTC.

The chain couples TRBV2 to TRBJ2-7; D is unclear. This CDR3 is 11 amino acids long. Trimming stripped 7 bases from V and 0 bases from J, with 4 bases between. The germline V gene encodes CDR1 SNHLY and CDR2 FYNNEI. The chain's CDR3 is CASTNSYEQYF. The CDR3 DNA is TGTGCCAGCACAAACTCCTACGAGCAGTACTTC.

This clonotype appeared a single time. The gene calls are TRBV29-1 and TRBJ2-7; tentative D call: TRBD1 (7 bases). The CDR3 is 15 amino acids. Looked up from germline, CDR1 is SQVTM and CDR2 is ANQGSEA. Trimming removed 3 bases from V and 4 bases from J, with 19 bases in between. As DNA, the CDR3 is TGCAGCGTTGAGGCAGGGTCCCAGGGGGGTTACGAGCAGTACTTC. Protein: CSVEAGSQGGYEQYF.

J is TRBJ2-7 and V is TRBV7-9; D is unclear. The CDR3 runs to 12 residues. In germline, CDR1 is SEHNR, CDR2 FQNEAQ (reference sequence). V lost 3 bases and J 7 bases, leaving 10 bases between the germline ends. The CDR3 loop reads CASSFPLGEQYF. The CDR3 coding sequence is TGTGCCAGCAGCTTCCCCCTTGGAGAGCAGTACTTC.

This chain uses TRBV9 with TRBJ2-7; maybe TRBD1 (5 bases). V gave up 4 bases and J gave up 5 bases, with 13 bases separating them. Germline assignment: CDR1 SGDLS and CDR2 YYNGEE. The CDR3 has 13 amino acids. CDR3 amino acids: CASSPQGLNEQYF. CDR3 DNA: TGTGCCAGCAGCCCCCAGGGTCTGAACGAGCAGTACTTC.

A single count supports this clonotype. The J gene is TRBJ1-1, the V gene TRBV5-4; 7 nucleotides agree with TRBD1. The CDR3 is 15 amino acids. Unmatched junction bases numbered 6, after V lost 0 bases and J lost 4 bases. CDR1 is SGHNT, CDR2 YYREEE, per germline (reference sequence). The CDR3 spells CASSLEVGGITEAFF. The DNA of the CDR3 is TGTGCCAGCAGCTTGGAGGTAGGGGGCATCACTGAAGCTTTCTTT.

The V and J genes are TRBV3-1 and TRBJ1-1, with D possibly TRBD1 on 5 matching bases. Germline V gene lookup returns CDR1 LGHDT and CDR2 YNNKEL (reference sequence). This CDR3 spans 10 amino acids. The DNA for the CDR3 is TGTGCAGTAGGGGACACTGAAGCTTTCTTT. This sequence encodes CAVGDTEAFF.